Below are 10 T cell receptor beta chains sequenced from a single sample in a study of T cells in Graves' hyperthyroidism and ophthalmopathy (dated by TCRdb to the late 2010s). The receptor library was made with multiplex PCR. TCRdb lists the instrument as Illumina HiSeq 2000. Amplification of TCR beta CDR3 regions was carried out from RNA transcripts. A first-round RT-PCR of the TCR CDR3 used the HTBI primer set with the Qiagen OneStep RT-PCR kit. TCRdb reran the public reads through fastp at Q25 and MiXCR, keeping productive beta chains. When rows share a CDR3 protein, they turn into one entry using the most common DNA and genes. This sample has 95,000 to 110,000 distinct CDR3 sequences in its table, and roughly 15% of those were observed once. The ten top clones hold 42% of the sample. Material for sequencing was blood. These receptors originate from a woman aged 45 to 65 with Graves' hyperthyroidism.

This clonotype was observed many times. The rearrangement joins TRBV6-1 to TRBJ1-1; D uncertain. CDR3 size: 13 residues. Germline V CDR1 and CDR2: MNHNS, SASEGT. Trimming pared 0 bases from V and 0 bases from J, leaving 2 bases between. DNA of the CDR3: TGTGCCAGCAGTGAAGCAGTGAACACTGAAGCTTTCTTT. Translation gives CASSEAVNTEAFF.

This chain connects TRBV5-1 to TRBJ2-1; the D gene is possibly TRBD2 (6 bases). The germline V and J ends were trimmed by 0 bases and 15 bases, with 13 bases remaining between them. The CDR3 is made up of 12 amino acids. Germline V gene lookup returns CDR1 SGHRS and CDR2 YFSETQ. This chain's CDR3 is CASSLEGTEGFF. CDR3 DNA: TGCGCCAGCAGCTTGGAAGGGACTGAGGGGTTCTTC. Looking up the rest from reference TRBV5-1 and TRBJ2-1 gives the full variable domain: KAGVTQTPRYLIKTRGQQVTLSCSPISGHRSVSWYQQTPGQGLQFLFEYFSETQRNKGNFPGRFSGRQFSNSRSEMNVSTLELGDSALYLCASSLEGTEGFFGPGTRLTVL.

This clonotype appeared many times. The J gene is TRBJ1-1, the V gene TRBV20-1; 10 nucleotides line up with TRBD1. Germline lookup yields CDR1 DFQATT and CDR2 SNEGSKA (reference sequence). V was clipped by 3 bases and J by 0 bases; unmatched bases: 7. CDR3 length: 16 residues. The CDR3 sequence is CSARGDRGKMNTEAFF. In DNA, the CDR3 is TGCAGTGCTAGGGGGGACAGGGGTAAAATGAACACTGAAGCTTTCTTT.

This clonotype was counted at least ten times. The chain recombines TRBV5-6 with TRBJ2-5; 10 bases line up with TRBD1. Germline trimming cut 2 bases from V and 7 bases from J; bases unmatched to any gene: 2. The CDR3 is made up of 13 amino acids. CDR1 and CDR2 (germline): SGHDT, YYEEEE. The CDR3 region has the DNA TGTGCCAGCAGCTTAGGACAGGGGGGGACCCAGTACTTC. Translation: CASSLGQGGTQYF.

This chain uses TRBV5-6 with TRBJ1-1; D call uncertain. Germline loops: CDR1 SGHDT, CDR2 YYEEEE. This CDR3 comprises 13 residues. Trimming took off 0 bases at V and 4 bases at J, with 7 bases between the two ends. As DNA, the CDR3 is TGTGCCAGCAGCTTGGAAAGGGTCACTGAAGCTTTCTTT. Translating it yields CASSLERVTEAFF.

This clonotype came up many times. This chain joins TRBV18 and TRBJ1-6; D possibly corresponds to TRBD1 (5 bases). V shed 3 bases and J shed 7 bases, with 10 bases lying between them. This CDR3 has 14 residues. CDR1 is KGHSH, CDR2 LQKENI, per germline. DNA for the CDR3: TGTGCCAGCTCACCGGGGGGGAGGAATTCACCCCTCCACTTT. Translation gives CASSPGGRNSPLHF.

This clonotype was seen ten or more times. The V call is TRBV11-2, the J call TRBJ2-7, with D hard to call. The CDR3 covers 15 residues. Trimming cost V 2 bases and J 3 bases, with 14 bases left between them. The germline gives CDR1 SGHAT, CDR2 FQNNGV. The CDR3 reads CASSLSITDDYEQYF. The CDR3 DNA is TGTGCCAGCAGCTTAAGCATAACAGACGACTACGAGCAGTACTTC.

This clonotype was seen many times. V usage is TRBV10-3 and J usage is TRBJ1-3; D remains ambiguous. Germline CDR1 is ENHRY and CDR2 is SYGVKD. The CDR3 is 12 residues long. V lost 5 bases and J lost 3, with 5 bases in between. CDR3 residues: CAISPSGNTIYF. The CDR3 region has the DNA TGTGCCATCAGTCCGAGTGGAAACACCATATATTTT.

This clonotype was seen repeatedly, ten times or more. The chain employs TRBV5-1 and TRBJ2-2; the D is unclear. The CDR3 loop spans 13 amino acids. The V gene's germline CDR1 is SGHRS and CDR2 YFSETQ. The V end lost 0 bases, the J end lost 7 bases, and 7 bases lay between the germline ends. CDR3 DNA sequence: TGCGCCAGCAGCTTGGGAGGAAACGGGGAGCTGTTTTTT. Translated: CASSLGGNGELFF.

Comment on this clonotype: A clone one base away is much larger, so this may be a read error. The chain couples TRBV29-1 to TRBJ1-1; a possible D gene is TRBD1 (6 bases). CDR3 size: 13 residues. CDR1 and CDR2 from the germline V gene are SQVTM and ANQGSEA. Trimming stripped 6 bases from V and 5 bases from J, with 16 bases between. CDR3 bases: TGCAGCGTCCGAGCCGGACAGCTTACTGAAGCTTTCTTT. Translated: CSVRAGQLTEAFF.